This T cell receptor (beta chain) is from a study of cytomegalovirus exposure and HLA in healthy donors. Study details: There were fewer than 130 million unique TCR beta sequences, drawn from roughly 200 million T cells, in an earlier analysis. Ancestry clustering placed about 86% of 350 to 500 genotyped donors in the Caucasian-associated cluster. Study conclusions and caveats: By HLA locus, TCR association rates varied in a later analysis, with DRB1 showing the most and HLA-C the fewest. A later analysis, which compared TCR beta chains of equal frequency, found the HLA-associated ones more clonally expanded.

PCR involved 60 Vbeta and 13 Jbeta primers. Some clones are missing from TCRdb's copy, which holds only in-frame ones; the method was immunoSEQ multiplex PCR. The sample includes fewer than 250,000 clones, 79% of them seen just once. V shed 4 bases, J shed 9 bases, and the junction held 10 bases outside the gene matches. Per germline, CDR1 SGDLS and CDR2 YYNGEE. This CDR3 is 15 amino acids long. This clone came up once. Antigen specificity is unknown. The sequence was obtained from a woman aged 45-60 years in good health and CMV-seronegative. The sequenced sample was PBMCs. V gene TRBV9 combines with J gene TRBJ2-1, with 10 bases aligning to TRBD2. The CDR3 loop reads CASSPHLAGEGEQFF. CDR3 nucleotides: TGTGCCAGCAGCCCTCACCTAGCGGGAGAGGGTGAGCAGTTCTTC.